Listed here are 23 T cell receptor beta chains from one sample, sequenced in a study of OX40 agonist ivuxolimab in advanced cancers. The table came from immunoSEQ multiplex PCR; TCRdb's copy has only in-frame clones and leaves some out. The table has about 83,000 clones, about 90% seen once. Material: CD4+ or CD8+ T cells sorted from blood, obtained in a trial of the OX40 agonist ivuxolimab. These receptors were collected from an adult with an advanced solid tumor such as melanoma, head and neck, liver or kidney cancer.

The CDR3 nucleotides read TGTGCCAGCAGCTCCGGGGAGGGCACAGATACGCAGTATTTT. It specifies CASSSGEGTDTQYF. This chain uses TRBV2 with TRBJ2-3; possible D gene TRBD2, 6 bases. Germline loops: CDR1 SNHLY, CDR2 FYNNEI. The CDR3 totals 14 residues. Trimming removed 6 bases from V and 1 base from J, with 11 bases in between.

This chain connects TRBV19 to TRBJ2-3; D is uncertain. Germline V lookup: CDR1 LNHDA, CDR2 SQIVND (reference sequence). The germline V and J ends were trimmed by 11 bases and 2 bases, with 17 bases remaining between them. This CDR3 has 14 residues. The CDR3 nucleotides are TGTGCCTCGGGTGACGACGGCTACACAGATACGCAGTATTTT. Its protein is CASGDDGYTDTQYF.

DNA of the CDR3: TGTGCCTGGAGTGTCCTGGGGGCCGGCAATTCACCCCTCCACTTT. Encoded protein: CAWSVLGAGNSPLHF. V is TRBV30 and J is TRBJ1-6; TRBD1 is a possible D gene (6 bases). This CDR3 region has 15 residues. Per the germline V gene, CDR1 is GTSNPN and CDR2 is SVGIG (reference sequence). V was cut by 0 bases and J by 7 bases, with 13 bases left in between.

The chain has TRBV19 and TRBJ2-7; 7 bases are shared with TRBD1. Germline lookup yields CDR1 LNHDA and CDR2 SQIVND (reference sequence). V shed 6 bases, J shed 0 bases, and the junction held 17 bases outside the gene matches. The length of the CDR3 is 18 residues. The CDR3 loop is CASSENFPGTAFSYEQYF. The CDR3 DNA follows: TGTGCCAGTAGCGAAAATTTTCCCGGGACAGCCTTCTCCTACGAGCAGTACTTC. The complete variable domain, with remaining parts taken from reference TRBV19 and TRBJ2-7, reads DGGITQSPKYLFRKEGQNVTLSCEQNLNHDAMYWYRQDPGQGLRLIYYSQIVNDFQKGDIAEGYSVSREKKESFPLTVTSAQKNPTAFYLCASSENFPGTAFSYEQYFGPGTRLTVT.

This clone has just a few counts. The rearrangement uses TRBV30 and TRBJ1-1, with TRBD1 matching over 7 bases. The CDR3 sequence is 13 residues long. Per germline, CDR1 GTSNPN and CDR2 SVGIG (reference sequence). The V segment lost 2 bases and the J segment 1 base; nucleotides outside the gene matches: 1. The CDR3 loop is CAWSWTGNTEAFF. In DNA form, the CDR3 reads TGTGCCTGGAGTTGGACAGGGAACACTGAAGCTTTCTTT.

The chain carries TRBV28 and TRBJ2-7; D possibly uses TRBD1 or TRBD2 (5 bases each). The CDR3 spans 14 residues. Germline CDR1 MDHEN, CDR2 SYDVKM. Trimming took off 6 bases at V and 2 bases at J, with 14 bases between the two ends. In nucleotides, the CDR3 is TGTGCCAGCAGCCTTTCGTGGGGGACCTACGAGCAGTACTTC. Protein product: CASSLSWGTYEQYF.

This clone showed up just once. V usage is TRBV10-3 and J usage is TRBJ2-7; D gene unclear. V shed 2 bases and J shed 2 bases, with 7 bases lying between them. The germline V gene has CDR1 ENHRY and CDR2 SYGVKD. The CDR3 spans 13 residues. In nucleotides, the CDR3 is TGTGCCATCAGTGAGGTCGGCACCTACGAGCAGTACGTC. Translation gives CAISEVGTYEQYV.

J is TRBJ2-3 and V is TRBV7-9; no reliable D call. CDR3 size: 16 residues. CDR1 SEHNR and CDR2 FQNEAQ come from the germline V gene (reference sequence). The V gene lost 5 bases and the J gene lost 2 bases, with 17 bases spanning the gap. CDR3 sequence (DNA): TGTGCCAGCAGCCCCATTCCGGAGCAGCCCACAGATACGCAGTATTTT. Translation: CASSPIPEQPTDTQYF.

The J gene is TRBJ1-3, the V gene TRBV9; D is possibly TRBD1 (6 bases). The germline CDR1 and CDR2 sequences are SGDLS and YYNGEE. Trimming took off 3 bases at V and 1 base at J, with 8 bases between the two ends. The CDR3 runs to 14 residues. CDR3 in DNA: TGTGCCAGCAGCGACCAGGGGTCTGGAAACACCATATATTTT. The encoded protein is CASSDQGSGNTIYF.

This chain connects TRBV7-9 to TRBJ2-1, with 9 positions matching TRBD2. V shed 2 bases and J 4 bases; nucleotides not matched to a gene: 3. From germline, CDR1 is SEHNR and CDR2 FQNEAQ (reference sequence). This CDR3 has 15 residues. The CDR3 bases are TGTGCCAGCAGCTTATTTAGCGGGGGATACAATGAGCAGTTCTTC. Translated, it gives CASSLFSGGYNEQFF.

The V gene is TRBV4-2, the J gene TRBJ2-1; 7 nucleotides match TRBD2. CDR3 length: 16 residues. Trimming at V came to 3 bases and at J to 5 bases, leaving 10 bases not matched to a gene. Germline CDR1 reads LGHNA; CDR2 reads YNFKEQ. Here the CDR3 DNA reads TGTGCCAGCAGCCAGGTTGCCGGGACTATAGACAATGAGCAGTTCTTC. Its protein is CASSQVAGTIDNEQFF.

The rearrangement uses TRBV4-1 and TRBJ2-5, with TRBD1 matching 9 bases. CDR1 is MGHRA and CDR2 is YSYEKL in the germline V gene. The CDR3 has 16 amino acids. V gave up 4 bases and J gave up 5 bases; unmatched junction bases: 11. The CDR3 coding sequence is TGCGCCAGCAGCCTGGGGACAGGGCGGAATTTGGAGACCCAGTACTTC. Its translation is CASSLGTGRNLETQYF.

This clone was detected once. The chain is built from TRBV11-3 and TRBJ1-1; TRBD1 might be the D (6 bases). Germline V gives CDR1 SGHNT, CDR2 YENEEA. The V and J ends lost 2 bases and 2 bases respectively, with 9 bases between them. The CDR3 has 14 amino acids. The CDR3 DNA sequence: TGTGCCAGCAGCTTATGGACAGCAAACACTGAAGCTTTCTTT. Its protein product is CASSLWTANTEAFF. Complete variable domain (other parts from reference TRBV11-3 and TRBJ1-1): EAGVVQSPRYKIIEKKQPVAFWCNPISGHNTLYWYLQNLGQGPELLIRYENEEAVDDSQLPKDRFSAERLKGVDSTLKIQPAELGDSAVYLCASSLWTANTEAFFGQGTRLTVV.

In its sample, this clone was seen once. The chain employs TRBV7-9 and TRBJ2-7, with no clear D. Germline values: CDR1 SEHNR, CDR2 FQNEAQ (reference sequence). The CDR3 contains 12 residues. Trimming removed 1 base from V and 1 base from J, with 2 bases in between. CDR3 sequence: CASSLVSYEQYF. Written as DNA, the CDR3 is TGTGCCAGCAGCTTAGTATCCTACGAGCAGTACTTC.

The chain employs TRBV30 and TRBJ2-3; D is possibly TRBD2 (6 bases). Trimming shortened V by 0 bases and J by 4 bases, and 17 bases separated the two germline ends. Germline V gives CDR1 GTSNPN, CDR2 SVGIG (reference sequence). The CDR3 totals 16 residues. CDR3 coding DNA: TGTGCCTGGAGTGTACTGGCCGGGAGTGCAGCAGATACGCAGTATTTT. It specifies CAWSVLAGSAADTQYF.

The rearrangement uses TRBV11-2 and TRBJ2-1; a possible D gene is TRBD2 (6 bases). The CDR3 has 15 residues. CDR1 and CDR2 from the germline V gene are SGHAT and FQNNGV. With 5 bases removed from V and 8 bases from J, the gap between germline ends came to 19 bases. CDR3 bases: TGTGCCAGCAGCCGTCGGGGCGGGAAGGTGGATGAGCAGTTCTTC. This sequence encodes CASSRRGGKVDEQFF.

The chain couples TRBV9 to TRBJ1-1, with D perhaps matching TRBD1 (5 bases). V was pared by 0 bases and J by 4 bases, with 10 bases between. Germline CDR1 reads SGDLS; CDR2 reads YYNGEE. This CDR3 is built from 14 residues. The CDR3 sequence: CASSVGRGRTEAFF. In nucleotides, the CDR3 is TGTGCCAGCAGCGTAGGGAGGGGTCGCACTGAAGCTTTCTTT.

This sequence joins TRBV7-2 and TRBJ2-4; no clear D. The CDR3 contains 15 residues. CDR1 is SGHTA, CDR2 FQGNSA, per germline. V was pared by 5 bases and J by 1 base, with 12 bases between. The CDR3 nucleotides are TGTGCCAGCAGCCTGCCCCCCGGTGCCAAAAACATTCAGTACTTC. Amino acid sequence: CASSLPPGAKNIQYF.

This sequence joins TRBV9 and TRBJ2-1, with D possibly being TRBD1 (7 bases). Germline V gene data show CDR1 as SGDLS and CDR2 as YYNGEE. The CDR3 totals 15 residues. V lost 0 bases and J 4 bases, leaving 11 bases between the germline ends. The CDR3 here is CASSVVRGEYNEQFF. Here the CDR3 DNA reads TGTGCCAGCAGCGTAGTCAGGGGGGAATACAATGAGCAGTTCTTC.

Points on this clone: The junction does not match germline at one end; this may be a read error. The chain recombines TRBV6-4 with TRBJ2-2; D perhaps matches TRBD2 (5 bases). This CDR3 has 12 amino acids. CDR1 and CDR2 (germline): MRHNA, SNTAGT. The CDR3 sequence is CASRDYTGELFF. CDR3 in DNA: TGTGCCAGCAGGGACTACACCGGGGAGCTGTTTTTT.

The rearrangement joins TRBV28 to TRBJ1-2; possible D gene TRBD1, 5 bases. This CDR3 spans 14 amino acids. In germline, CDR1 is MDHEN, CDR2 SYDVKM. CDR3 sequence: CAAAVGGTNYGYTF. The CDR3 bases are TGTGCGGCGGCGGTGGGGGGTACTAACTATGGCTACACCTTC.

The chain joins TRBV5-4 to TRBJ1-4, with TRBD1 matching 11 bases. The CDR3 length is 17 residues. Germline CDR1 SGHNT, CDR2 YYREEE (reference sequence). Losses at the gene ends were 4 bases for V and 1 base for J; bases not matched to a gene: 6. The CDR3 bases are TGTGCCAGCAGCACCGGACAGGGGGCGTTAACTAATGAAAAACTGTTTTTT. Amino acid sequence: CASSTGQGALTNEKLFF.

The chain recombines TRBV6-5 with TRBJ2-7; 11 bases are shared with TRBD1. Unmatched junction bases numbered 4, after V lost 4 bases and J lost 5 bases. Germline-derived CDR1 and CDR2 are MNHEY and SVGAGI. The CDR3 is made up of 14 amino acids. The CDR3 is CASSSRTGGDEQYV. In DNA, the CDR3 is TGTGCCAGCAGTTCCCGGACAGGGGGCGACGAGCAGTACGTC.